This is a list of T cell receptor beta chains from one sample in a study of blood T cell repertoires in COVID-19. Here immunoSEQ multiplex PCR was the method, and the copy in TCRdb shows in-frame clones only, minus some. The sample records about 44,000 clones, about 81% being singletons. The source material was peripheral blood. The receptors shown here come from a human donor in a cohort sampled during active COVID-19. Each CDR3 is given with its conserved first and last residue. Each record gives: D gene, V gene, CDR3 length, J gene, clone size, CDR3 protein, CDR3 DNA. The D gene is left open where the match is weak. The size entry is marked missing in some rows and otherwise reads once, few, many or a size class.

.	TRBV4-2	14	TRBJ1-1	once	CASSQGEGYTEAFF	TGTGCCAGCAGCCAAGGGGAGGGGTACACTGAAGCTTTCTTT
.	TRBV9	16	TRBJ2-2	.	CASSVSGGRNTGELFF	TGTGCCAGCAGCGTTTCGGGGGGCAGGAACACCGGGGAGCTGTTTTTT
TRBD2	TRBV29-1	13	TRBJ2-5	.	CSVEVNGGAIQYF	TGCAGCGTTGAAGTAAACGGGGGGGCTATCCAGTACTTC
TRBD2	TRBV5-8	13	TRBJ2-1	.	CGSSGGVGNEQFF	TGTGGATCGAGCGGGGGGGTTGGAAATGAGCAGTTCTTC
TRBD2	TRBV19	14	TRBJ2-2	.	CASCSGGATGELFF	TGTGCCAGTTGTAGCGGGGGGGCCACCGGGGAGCTGTTTTTT
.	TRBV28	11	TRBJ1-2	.	CASTSNYGYTF	TGTGCCAGCACGTCTAACTATGGCTACACCTTC
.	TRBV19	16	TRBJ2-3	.	CASSIGSGDWTDTQYF	TGTGCCAGTAGTATCGGGTCAGGGGATTGGACAGATACGCAGTATTTT
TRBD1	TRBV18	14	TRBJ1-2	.	CASSPGQAPYGYTF	TGTGCCAGCTCACCCGGACAGGCCCCCTATGGCTACACCTTC
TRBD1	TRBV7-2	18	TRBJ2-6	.	CASSDRQGFSSGANVLTF	TGTGCCAGCAGCGATAGACAGGGCTTCAGCTCTGGGGCCAACGTCCTGACTTTC
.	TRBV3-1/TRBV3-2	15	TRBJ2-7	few	CASSQDIPYSYEQYF	TGTGCCAGCAGCCAAGATATCCCCTATTCCTACGAGCAGTACTTC
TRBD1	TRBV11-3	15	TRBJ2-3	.	CASSITGDGTDTQYF	TGTGCCAGCAGCATTACAGGGGATGGCACAGATACGCAGTATTTT
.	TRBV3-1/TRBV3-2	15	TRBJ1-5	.	CASSQGTGRDQPQHF	TGTGCCAGCAGCCAAGGAACAGGGCGAGATCAGCCCCAGCATTTT